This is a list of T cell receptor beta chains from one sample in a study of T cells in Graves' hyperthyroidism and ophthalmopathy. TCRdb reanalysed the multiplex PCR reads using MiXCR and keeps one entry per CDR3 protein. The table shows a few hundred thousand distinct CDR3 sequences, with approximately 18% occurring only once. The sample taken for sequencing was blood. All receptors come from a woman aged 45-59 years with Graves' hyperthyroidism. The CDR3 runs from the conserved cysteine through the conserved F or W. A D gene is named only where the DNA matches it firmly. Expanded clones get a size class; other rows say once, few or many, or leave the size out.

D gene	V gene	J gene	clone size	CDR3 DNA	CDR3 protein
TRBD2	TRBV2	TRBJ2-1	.	TGTGCCAGCAGCACGACTAGCGGGGGGCCCCACAATGAGCAGTTCTTC	CASSTTSGGPHNEQFF
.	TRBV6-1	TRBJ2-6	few	TGTGCCAGCAGGAGACATAACTCTGGGGCCAACGTCCTGACTTTC	CASRRHNSGANVLTF
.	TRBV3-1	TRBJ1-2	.	TGTGCCAGCAGCCAAGGAAATAACCATGGCTACACCTTC	CASSQGNNHGYTF
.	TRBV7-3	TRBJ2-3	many	TGTGCCAGCAGCTTAAGGGGGGGGCAACACACAGATACGCAGTATTTT	CASSLRGGQHTDTQYF
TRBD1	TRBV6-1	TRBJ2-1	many	TGTGCCAGCAGGCCTGGACAGGGGTCCAGCTCCTACAATGAGCAGTTCTTC	CASRPGQGSSSYNEQFF
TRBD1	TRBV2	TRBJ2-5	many	TGTGCCAGCAGAGAATACAGGGGACAAGAGACCCAGTACTTC	CASREYRGQETQYF
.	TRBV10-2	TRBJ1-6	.	TGCGCCAGCAGTGACGGGGCAGGGGCCTCACCCCTCCACTTT	CASSDGAGASPLHF
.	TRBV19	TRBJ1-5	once	TGTGCCAGTAGTATGGGGTATTCTTTAGGCAATCAGCCCCAGCATTTT	CASSMGYSLGNQPQHF
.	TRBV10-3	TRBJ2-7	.	TGTGCCATCGATAGGCCCGAAAGGCAAACCTACGAGCAGTACTTC	CAIDRPERQTYEQYF
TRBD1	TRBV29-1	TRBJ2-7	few	TGCAGCGTTGAATCGGGACAGTCCTACGAGCAGTACTTC	CSVESGQSYEQYF
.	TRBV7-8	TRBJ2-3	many	TGTGCCAGCAGCTTTAACCCCGATACGCAGTATTTT	CASSFNPDTQYF
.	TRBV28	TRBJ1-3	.	TGTGCCAGCAGCCAATTCCAGGGGACGGGAAACACCATATATTTT	CASSQFQGTGNTIYF
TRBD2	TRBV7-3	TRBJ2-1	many	TGTGCCAGCAGCATTAGCGGGAGTCCCTACAATGAGCAGTTCTTC	CASSISGSPYNEQFF
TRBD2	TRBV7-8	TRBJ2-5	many	TGTGCCAGCAGCGGGACTAGCGGGGTTTTCGAGACCCAGTACTTC	CASSGTSGVFETQYF
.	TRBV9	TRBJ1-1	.	TGTGCCAGCAGCAAACGGGGGAGGGACACTGAAGCTTTCTTT	CASSKRGRDTEAFF
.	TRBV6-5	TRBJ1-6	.	TGTGCCAGCAGTTATGGGGAAACCTCACCCCTCCACTTT	CASSYGETSPLHF
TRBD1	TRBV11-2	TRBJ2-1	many	TGTGCCAGCAGCTTAGTGTTCCAGGGGGCTGGCAATGAGCAGTTCTTC	CASSLVFQGAGNEQFF